This passage covers 9 T cell receptor beta chains from one sample sequenced in a study of a mutant IDH1 vaccine in newly diagnosed glioma. Antigen specificity for these receptors is unknown. Clones were sequenced by immunoSEQ multiplex PCR, and TCRdb holds only the in-frame ones, with some missing. The sample records roughly 130,000 clones, 80% being singletons. Time point reported: week 11, during vaccination. Vaccine doses each comprised 300 ug of mutant IDH1 20-mer peptide, with topical imiquimod. Sequenced here: PBMCs, sampled from a glioma patient whose treatment included an IDH1 peptide vaccine. The receptors derive from a man aged 35 to 55 with glioma.

This clone was counted a few times. V usage is TRBV7-9 and J usage is TRBJ2-7; D possibly uses TRBD1 or TRBD2 (5 bases each). There are 14 residues in the CDR3. V lost 5 bases, J lost 1 base, and 12 bases lay in between. The germline gives CDR1 SEHNR, CDR2 FQNEAQ (reference sequence). The CDR3, as DNA: TGTGCCAGCAGCCAGGGACGCGCTTCCTACGAGCAGTACTTC. Translation gives CASSQGRASYEQYF.

The chain joins TRBV7-2 to TRBJ2-5; 12 bases align to TRBD2. CDR3 size: 16 residues. In germline, CDR1 is SGHTA, CDR2 FQGNSA. Unmatched junction bases numbered 6, after V lost 4 bases and J lost 3 bases. CDR3: CASSSLRLAGEETQYF. CDR3 DNA sequence: TGTGCCAGCAGCTCCCTTCGACTAGCGGGGGAAGAGACCCAGTACTTC.

The chain couples TRBV19 to TRBJ2-1; TRBD2 aligns across 13 bases. CDR1 is LNHDA, CDR2 SQIVND, per germline (reference sequence). J lost 0 bases, V lost 5 bases, and 13 bases had no gene match. This CDR3 has 20 amino acids. Here the CDR3 reads CASSPHGTSGTKSSYNEQFF. CDR3 bases: TGTGCCAGTAGTCCGCACGGGACTAGCGGGACTAAGAGCTCCTACAATGAGCAGTTCTTC.

This rearrangement joins TRBV10-3 to TRBJ2-7; D is ambiguous. The CDR3 is made up of 12 amino acids. Germline V lookup: CDR1 ENHRY, CDR2 SYGVKD. Deletions cut 11 bases from V and 1 base from J, with 12 bases between. This CDR3 is CAASWASYEQYF. In nucleotides, the CDR3 is TGTGCCGCGTCGTGGGCTTCCTACGAGCAGTACTTC.

This clone has a handful of counts. This sequence joins TRBV30 and TRBJ1-5; D gene uncertain. Trimming shortened V by 7 bases and J by 4 bases, and 20 bases separated the two germline ends. The germline V gene encodes CDR1 GTSNPN and CDR2 SVGIG (reference sequence). The CDR3 loop spans 15 amino acids. The CDR3 DNA sequence: TGTGCCTCCCACTCGGGCCCAGCCTTAAATCAGCCCCAGCATTTT. It is translated as CASHSGPALNQPQHF. The variable domain in full, completed from reference TRBV30 and TRBJ1-5, reads SQTIHQWPATLVQPVGSPLSLECTVEGTSNPNLYWYRQAAGRGLQLLFYSVGIGQISSEVPQNLSASRPQDRQFILSSKKLLLSDSGFYLCASHSGPALNQPQHFGDGTRLSIL.

The chain links TRBV18 to TRBJ1-2; no firm D call. V was cut by 3 bases and J by 9 bases, with 14 bases left in between. Germline CDR1 is KGHSH and CDR2 is LQKENI. CDR3 length equals 13 residues. CDR3 DNA: TGTGCCAGCTCACCGGACGGCCTGGTGAGCTACACCTTC. This translates into CASSPDGLVSYTF.

J is TRBJ1-1 and V is TRBV11-3; D perhaps matches TRBD1 (5 bases). Trimming left V 3 bases short and J 3 bases short, with 8 bases between. Per the germline V gene, CDR1 is SGHNT and CDR2 is YENEEA. The CDR3 loop spans 13 amino acids. The chain's CDR3 is CASSLWGDTEAFF. CDR3 DNA sequence: TGTGCCAGCAGCTTGTGGGGGGACACTGAAGCTTTCTTT.

The rearrangement links TRBV27 to TRBJ1-2; 10 positions agree with TRBD1. Germline CDR1 is MNHEY and CDR2 is SMNVEV (reference sequence). Trimming cost V 4 bases and J 2 bases; bases outside gene matches: 4. This CDR3 comprises 15 residues. The CDR3 loop reads CASSSQGQGNYGYTF. The DNA for the CDR3 is TGTGCCAGCAGTTCCCAGGGACAGGGGAACTATGGCTACACCTTC.

The chain combines TRBV4-2 with TRBJ1-1; tentative D call: TRBD1 (6 bases). This CDR3 has 17 amino acids. The V gene lost 1 base and the J gene lost 1 base, with 16 bases spanning the gap. The germline gives CDR1 LGHNA, CDR2 YNFKEQ. The DNA for the CDR3 is TGTGCCAGCAGCCAAGTGGGGACACCCATGACGAACACTGAAGCTTTCTTT. It yields the protein CASSQVGTPMTNTEAFF.